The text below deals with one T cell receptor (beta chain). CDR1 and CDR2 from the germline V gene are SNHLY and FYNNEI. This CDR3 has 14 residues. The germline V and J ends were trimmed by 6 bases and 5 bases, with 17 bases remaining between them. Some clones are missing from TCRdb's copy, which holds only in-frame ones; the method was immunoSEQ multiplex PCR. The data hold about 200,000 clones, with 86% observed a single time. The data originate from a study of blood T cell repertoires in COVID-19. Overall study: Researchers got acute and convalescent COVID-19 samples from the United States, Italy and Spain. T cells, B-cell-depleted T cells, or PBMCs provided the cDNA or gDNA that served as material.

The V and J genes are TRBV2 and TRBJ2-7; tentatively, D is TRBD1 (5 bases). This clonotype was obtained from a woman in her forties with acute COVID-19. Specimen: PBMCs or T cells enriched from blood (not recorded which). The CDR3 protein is CASRRDGQGHEQYF. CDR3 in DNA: TGTGCCAGCAGGCGAGACGGTCAGGGTCACGAGCAGTACTTC.